Below, 14 T cell receptor beta chains from the same sample are listed, as sequenced in a study of T-cell reconstitution after alpha-beta-depleted transplantation in children. For TCRbeta, the library was prepared with unique molecular identifiers. TCRdb reprocessed the PCR reads via MiXCR and lists one record per CDR3 protein. The sample has 750,000 to 950,000 distinct CDR3 sequences, about 15% seen once. Source: PBMCs, mostly from graft donor cells, taken 360 days after TCRalphabeta/CD19-depleted stem cell transplant. The receptors here all came from a male patient younger than 18 who had a stem cell transplant for acute lymphoblastic leukemia, so the T cells may come from the graft donor.

In its sample, this clonotype was seen a few times. This sequence joins TRBV6-1 and TRBJ1-5; weak D call: TRBD1 (6 bases). V was clipped by 3 bases and J by 0 bases, with 15 bases between them. CDR1 and CDR2 from the germline V gene are MNHNS and SASEGT. The CDR3 loop spans 17 amino acids. The chain's CDR3 is CASSDPGHGNSNQPQHF. The DNA of the CDR3 is TGTGCCAGCAGTGACCCGGGACACGGTAATAGCAATCAGCCCCAGCATTTT.

In this sample, this clonotype turned up a few times. The V gene is TRBV5-1, the J gene TRBJ2-5; 11 nucleotides align to TRBD2. The germline V gene has CDR1 SGHRS and CDR2 YFSETQ. J was trimmed by 4 bases and V by 0 bases; bases with no gene match: 8. This CDR3 is built from 17 residues. In DNA form, the CDR3 reads TGCGCCAGCAGCTTGGTAGCGGGAGGGCTCTCTGGAGAGACCCAGTACTTC. It encodes CASSLVAGGLSGETQYF. Full variable domain (rest looked up from reference TRBV5-1 and TRBJ2-5): KAGVTQTPRYLIKTRGQQVTLSCSPISGHRSVSWYQQTPGQGLQFLFEYFSETQRNKGNFPGRFSGRQFSNSRSEMNVSTLELGDSALYLCASSLVAGGLSGETQYFGPGTRLLVL.

This clonotype was detected a few times. This chain uses TRBV24-1 with TRBJ2-2, with 9 bases that match TRBD2. Germline-derived CDR1 and CDR2 are KGHDR and SFDVKD. Unmatched junction bases numbered 10, after V lost 4 bases and J lost 5 bases. This CDR3 is built from 17 residues. CDR3 DNA sequence: TGTGCCACCAGTGACCCTAGCGGGAAAAGGGGAACCGGGGAGCTGTTTTTT. This codes for CATSDPSGKRGTGELFF.

The chain employs TRBV7-9 and TRBJ2-5, with D maybe TRBD2 (6 bases). In germline, CDR1 is SEHNR, CDR2 FQNEAQ (reference sequence). Trimming removed 1 base at V and 4 bases at J, with 10 bases between. This CDR3 has 14 amino acids. CDR3 nucleotides: TGTGCCAGCAGCTTAGACGGGAGCTTAGAGACCCAGTACTTC. This sequence encodes CASSLDGSLETQYF.

This clonotype was counted many times. The V and J genes are TRBV6-1 and TRBJ2-1, with TRBD2 matching over 9 bases. V shed 6 bases, J shed 3 bases, and the junction held 6 bases outside the gene matches. Germline values: CDR1 MNHNS, CDR2 SASEGT. The CDR3 has 15 amino acids. CDR3 DNA sequence: TGTGCCAGCAGCCCAAGCGGGAGGAACTACAATGAGCAGTTCTTC. Translating gives CASSPSGRNYNEQFF.

The DNA for the CDR3 is TGCAGCGTTGTGCTGGGACAGGGACGGACAGATACGCAGTATTTT. Encoded protein: CSVVLGQGRTDTQYF. The chain links TRBV29-1 to TRBJ2-3; 9 nucleotides align to TRBD1. Germline loops: CDR1 SQVTM, CDR2 ANQGSEA. The CDR3 extends over 15 amino acids. Losses at the gene ends were 4 bases for V and 3 bases for J; bases not matched to a gene: 8.

This clonotype has more than one count but fewer than ten. The V and J genes are TRBV3-1 and TRBJ1-4, with 8 bases that match TRBD1. There are 16 residues in the CDR3. The germline gives CDR1 LGHDT, CDR2 YNNKEL (reference sequence). V dropped 0 bases and J dropped 6; count of bases not matched to a gene: 6. CDR3 protein: CASSQEWGTGYEKLFF. Here the CDR3 DNA reads TGTGCCAGCAGCCAAGAGTGGGGGACAGGATATGAAAAACTGTTTTTT.

Comments on this clonotype: At one end the junction does not follow the germline gene, possibly because of a read error. This rearrangement joins TRBV7-8 to TRBJ1-2; D not certain. There are 15 residues in the CDR3. Germline V gene sequence: CDR1 SGHVS, CDR2 FQNEAQ. The CDR3 spells CASSPDRTRTYGSTF. As DNA, the CDR3 is TGTGCCAGCAGCCCTGATAGGACCCGAACCTATGGCTCCACCTTC.

The chain couples TRBV4-2 to TRBJ1-3, with D unclear. The germline CDR1 and CDR2 sequences are LGHNA and YNFKEQ. The CDR3 totals 19 residues. Trimming cost V 1 base and J 0 bases, with 19 bases left between them. CDR3 in DNA: TGTGCCAGCAGCCAAGTTTCAGTCTCTGATACCTTCTCTGGAAACACCATATATTTT. Encoded protein: CASSQVSVSDTFSGNTIYF.

A few counts support this clonotype. This chain's CDR3 is CSALGQGRQETQYF. DNA of the CDR3: TGCAGTGCTCTCGGACAGGGGAGACAAGAGACCCAGTACTTC. The V and J genes are TRBV20-1 and TRBJ2-5; TRBD1 agrees at 9 bases. The CDR3 spans 14 residues. Unmatched junction bases numbered 6, after V lost 5 bases and J lost 2 bases. CDR1 and CDR2 (germline): DFQATT, SNEGSKA (reference sequence).

This clonotype occurred a few times. The V and J genes are TRBV21-1 and TRBJ2-7. TRBV21-1 is noted as a pseudogene. CDR3 length equals 13 residues. CDR3 coding DNA: TGTGCCAGCAGCGCCGAAATAAAATACGAGCAGTACTTC. Its translation: CASSAEIKYEQYF.

This clonotype appeared a few times. The genes are TRBV6-5 and TRBJ2-7; D perhaps matches TRBD1 (5 bases). The V gene lost 6 bases and the J gene lost 1 base, with 10 bases spanning the gap. CDR1 is MNHEY, CDR2 SVGAGI, per germline. The CDR3 runs 13 residues. CDR3 DNA: TGTGCCAGCAGGGTCTCAGGGTCCTACGAGCAGTACTTC. Its translation: CASRVSGSYEQYF.

The chain couples TRBV20-1 to TRBJ1-6; D not resolved. V was trimmed by 3 bases and J by 9 bases, leaving 15 bases between them. This CDR3 has 14 residues. Germline CDR1 DFQATT, CDR2 SNEGSKA (reference sequence). The CDR3 coding sequence is TGCAGTGCTAGCTGGGCAGATAGTCGTTCACCCCTCCACTTT. Translation gives CSASWADSRSPLHF.

This chain joins TRBV6-5 and TRBJ2-7; 8 bases are a match to TRBD2. Trimming removed 5 bases from V and 6 bases from J; junction bases left unmatched: 12. The CDR3 is made up of 15 amino acids. Germline lookup yields CDR1 MNHEY and CDR2 SVGAGI. Written as DNA, the CDR3 is TGTGCCAGCAGTCCCCGGGTAGCGGGATTACGCGAGCAGTACTTC. Protein sequence: CASSPRVAGLREQYF.